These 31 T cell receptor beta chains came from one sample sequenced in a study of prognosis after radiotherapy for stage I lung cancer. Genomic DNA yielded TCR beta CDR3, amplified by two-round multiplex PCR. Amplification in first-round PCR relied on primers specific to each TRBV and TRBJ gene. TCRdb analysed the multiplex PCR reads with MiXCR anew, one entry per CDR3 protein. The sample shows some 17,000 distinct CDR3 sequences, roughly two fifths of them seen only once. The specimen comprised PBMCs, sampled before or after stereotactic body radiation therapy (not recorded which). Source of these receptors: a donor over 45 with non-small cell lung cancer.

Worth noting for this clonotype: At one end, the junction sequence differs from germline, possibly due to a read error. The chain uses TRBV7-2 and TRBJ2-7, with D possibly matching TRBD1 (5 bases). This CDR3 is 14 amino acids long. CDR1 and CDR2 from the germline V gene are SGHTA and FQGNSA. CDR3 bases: TGTGCTAGCAGCTCAAAAACAGGTTTGAACGAGCAGTACTTC. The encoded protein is CASSSKTGLNEQYF.

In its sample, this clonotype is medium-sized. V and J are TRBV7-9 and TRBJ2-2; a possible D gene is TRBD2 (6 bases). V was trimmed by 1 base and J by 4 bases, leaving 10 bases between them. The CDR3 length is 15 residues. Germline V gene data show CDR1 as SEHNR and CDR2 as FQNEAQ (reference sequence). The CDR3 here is CASSLGRGGTGELFF. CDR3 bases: TGTGCCAGCAGCTTAGGTAGGGGAGGCACCGGGGAGCTGTTTTTT.

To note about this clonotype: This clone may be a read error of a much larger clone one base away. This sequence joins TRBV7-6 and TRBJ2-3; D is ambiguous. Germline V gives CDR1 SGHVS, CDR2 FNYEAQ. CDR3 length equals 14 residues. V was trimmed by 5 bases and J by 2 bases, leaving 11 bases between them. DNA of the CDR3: TGTGCCAGCAGCCCTCGGGCGGTCACAGATACGCAGTATTTT. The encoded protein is CASSPRAVTDTQYF. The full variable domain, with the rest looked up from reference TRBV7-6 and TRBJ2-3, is GAGVSQSPRYKVTKRGQDVALRCDPISGHVSLYWYRQALGQGPEFLTYFNYEAQQDKSGLPNDRFSAERPEGSISTLTIQRTEQRDSAMYRCASSPRAVTDTQYFGPGTRLTVL.

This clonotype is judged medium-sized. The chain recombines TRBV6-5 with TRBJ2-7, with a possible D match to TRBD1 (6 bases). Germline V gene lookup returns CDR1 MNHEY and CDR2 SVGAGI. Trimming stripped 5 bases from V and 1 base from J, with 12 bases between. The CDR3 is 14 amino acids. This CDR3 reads CASSGRQVSYEQYF. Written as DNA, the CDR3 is TGTGCCAGCAGTGGGCGACAGGTATCCTACGAGCAGTACTTC.

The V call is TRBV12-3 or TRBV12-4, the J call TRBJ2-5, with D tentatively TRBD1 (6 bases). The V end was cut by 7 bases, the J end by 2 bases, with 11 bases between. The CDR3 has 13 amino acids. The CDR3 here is CASIRDNQETQYF. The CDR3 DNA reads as TGTGCCAGCATCCGGGACAATCAAGAGACCCAGTACTTC.

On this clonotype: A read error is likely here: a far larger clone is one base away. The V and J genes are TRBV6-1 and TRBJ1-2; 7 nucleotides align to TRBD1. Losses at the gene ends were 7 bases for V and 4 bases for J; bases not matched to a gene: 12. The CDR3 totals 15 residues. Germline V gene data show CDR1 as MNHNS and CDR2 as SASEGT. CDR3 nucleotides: TGTGCCAGCACCTCGGACAGGTCTATGGGCTATGGCTACACCTTC. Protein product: CASTSDRSMGYGYTF.

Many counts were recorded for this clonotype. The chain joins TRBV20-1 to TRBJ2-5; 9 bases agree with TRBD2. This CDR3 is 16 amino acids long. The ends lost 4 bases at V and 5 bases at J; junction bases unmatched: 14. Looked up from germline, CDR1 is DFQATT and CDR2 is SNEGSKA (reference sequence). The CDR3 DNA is TGCAGTGCTATCCCTTTTAGCGGGAGAGGGTTGGAGACCCAGTACTTC. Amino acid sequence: CSAIPFSGRGLETQYF.

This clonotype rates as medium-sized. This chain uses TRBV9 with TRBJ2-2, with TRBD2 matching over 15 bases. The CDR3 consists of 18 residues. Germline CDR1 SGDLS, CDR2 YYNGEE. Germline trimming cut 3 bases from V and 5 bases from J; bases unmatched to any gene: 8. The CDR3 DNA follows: TGTGCCAGCAGCGCCTCAGGACTAGCGGGAGGGCGGACCGGGGAGCTGTTTTTT. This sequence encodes CASSASGLAGGRTGELFF.

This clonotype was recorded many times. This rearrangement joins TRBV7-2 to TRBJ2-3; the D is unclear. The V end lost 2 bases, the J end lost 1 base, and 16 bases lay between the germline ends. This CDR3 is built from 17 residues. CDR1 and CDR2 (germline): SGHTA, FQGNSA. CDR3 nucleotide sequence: TGTGCCAGCAGCTTAAGGTACGCTGTCAGCGGCACAGATACGCAGTATTTT. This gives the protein CASSLRYAVSGTDTQYF.

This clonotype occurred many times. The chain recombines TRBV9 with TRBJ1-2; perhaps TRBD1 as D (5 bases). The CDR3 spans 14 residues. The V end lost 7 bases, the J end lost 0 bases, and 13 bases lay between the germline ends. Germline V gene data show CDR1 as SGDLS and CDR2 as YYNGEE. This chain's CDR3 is CASAKTVSNYGYTF. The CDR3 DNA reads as TGTGCCAGCGCCAAGACAGTTTCTAACTATGGCTACACCTTC.

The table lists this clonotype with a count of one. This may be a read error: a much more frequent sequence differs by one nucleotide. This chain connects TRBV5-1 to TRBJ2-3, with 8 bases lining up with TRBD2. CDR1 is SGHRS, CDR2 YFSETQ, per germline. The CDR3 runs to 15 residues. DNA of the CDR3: TGCTCCAGCAGCTTGGGACTAGGAGGCACAGATACGCAGTATTTT. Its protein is CSSSLGLGGTDTQYF.

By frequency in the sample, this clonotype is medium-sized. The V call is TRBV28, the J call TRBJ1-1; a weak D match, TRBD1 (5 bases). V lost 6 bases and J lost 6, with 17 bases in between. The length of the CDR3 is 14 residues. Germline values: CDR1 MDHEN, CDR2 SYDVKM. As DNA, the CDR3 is TGTGCCAGCAGCCCCTCAGGGTTGCACCCTGAAGCTTTCTTT. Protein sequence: CASSPSGLHPEAFF. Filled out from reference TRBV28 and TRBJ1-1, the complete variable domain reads DVKVTQSSRYLVKRTGEKVFLECVQDMDHENMFWYRQDPGLGLRLIYFSYDVKMKEKGDIPEGYSVSREKKERFSLILESASTNQTSMYLCASSPSGLHPEAFFGQGTRLTVV.

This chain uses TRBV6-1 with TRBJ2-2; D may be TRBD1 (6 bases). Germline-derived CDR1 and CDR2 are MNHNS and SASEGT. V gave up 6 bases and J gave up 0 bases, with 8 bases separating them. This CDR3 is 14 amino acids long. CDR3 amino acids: CASRQGANTGELFF. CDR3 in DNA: TGTGCCAGCAGACAGGGTGCGAACACCGGGGAGCTGTTTTTT.

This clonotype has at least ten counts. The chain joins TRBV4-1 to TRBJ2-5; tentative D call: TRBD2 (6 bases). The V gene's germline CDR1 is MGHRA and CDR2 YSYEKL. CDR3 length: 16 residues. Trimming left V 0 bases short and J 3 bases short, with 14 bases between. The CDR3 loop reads CASSQDWAGGKETQYF. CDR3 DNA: TGCGCCAGCAGCCAAGATTGGGCAGGAGGGAAAGAGACCCAGTACTTC.

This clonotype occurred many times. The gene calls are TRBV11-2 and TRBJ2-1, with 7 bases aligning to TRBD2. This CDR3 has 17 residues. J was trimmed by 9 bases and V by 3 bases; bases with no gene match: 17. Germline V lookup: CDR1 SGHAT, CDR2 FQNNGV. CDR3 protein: CASSFSTASWGGGEQFF. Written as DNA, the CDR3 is TGTGCCAGCAGCTTTAGTACGGCTAGCTGGGGGGGGGGTGAGCAGTTCTTC.

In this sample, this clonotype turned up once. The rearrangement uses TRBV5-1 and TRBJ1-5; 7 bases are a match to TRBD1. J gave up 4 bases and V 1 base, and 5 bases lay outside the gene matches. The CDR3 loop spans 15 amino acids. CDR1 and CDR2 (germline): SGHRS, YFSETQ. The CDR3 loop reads CASSLSGDRNQPQHF. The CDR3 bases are TGCGCCAGCAGCTTGAGCGGGGACAGAAATCAGCCCCAGCATTTT.

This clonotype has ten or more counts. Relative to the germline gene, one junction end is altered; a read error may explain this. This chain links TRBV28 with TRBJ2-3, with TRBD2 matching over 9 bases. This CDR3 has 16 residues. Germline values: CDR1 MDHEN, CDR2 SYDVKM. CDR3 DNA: TGTGCCAGCAGCCCAATGGGCGGGGGGGGCACAGATATGCAGTATTTT. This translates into CASSPMGGGGTDMQYF.

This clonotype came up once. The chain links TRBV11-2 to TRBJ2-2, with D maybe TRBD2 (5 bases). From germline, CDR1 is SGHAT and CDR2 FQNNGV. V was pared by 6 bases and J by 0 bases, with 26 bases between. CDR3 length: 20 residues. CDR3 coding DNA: TGTGCCAGCAGGCCGGATCTGGTTTTTAGCGTGCTACCGAACACCGGGGAGCTGTTTTTT. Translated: CASRPDLVFSVLPNTGELFF.

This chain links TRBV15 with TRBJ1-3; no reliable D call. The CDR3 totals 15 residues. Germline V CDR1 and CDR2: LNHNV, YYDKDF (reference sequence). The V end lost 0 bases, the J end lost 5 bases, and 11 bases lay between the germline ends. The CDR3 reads CATSRDRNRRNTIYF. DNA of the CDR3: TGTGCCACCAGCAGAGATCGGAACAGAAGAAACACCATATATTTT.

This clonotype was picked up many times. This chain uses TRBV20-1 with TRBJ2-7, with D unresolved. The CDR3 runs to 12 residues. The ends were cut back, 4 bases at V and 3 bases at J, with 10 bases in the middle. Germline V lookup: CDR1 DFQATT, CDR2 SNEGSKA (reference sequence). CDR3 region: CSATPLLYEQYF. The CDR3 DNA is TGCAGTGCTACCCCTCTCCTCTACGAGCAGTACTTC.

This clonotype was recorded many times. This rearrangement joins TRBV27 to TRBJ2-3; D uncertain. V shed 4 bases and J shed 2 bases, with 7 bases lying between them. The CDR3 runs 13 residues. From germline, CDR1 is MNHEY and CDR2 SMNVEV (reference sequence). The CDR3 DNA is TGTGCCAGCAGTTCCCATGACACAGATACGCAGTATTTT. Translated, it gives CASSSHDTDTQYF.

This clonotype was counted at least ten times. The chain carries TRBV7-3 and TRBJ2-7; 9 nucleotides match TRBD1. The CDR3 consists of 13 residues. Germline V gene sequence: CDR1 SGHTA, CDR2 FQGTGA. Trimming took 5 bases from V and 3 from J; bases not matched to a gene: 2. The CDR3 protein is CASSPGQGYEQYF. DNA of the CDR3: TGTGCCAGCAGCCCGGGACAGGGCTACGAGCAGTACTTC.

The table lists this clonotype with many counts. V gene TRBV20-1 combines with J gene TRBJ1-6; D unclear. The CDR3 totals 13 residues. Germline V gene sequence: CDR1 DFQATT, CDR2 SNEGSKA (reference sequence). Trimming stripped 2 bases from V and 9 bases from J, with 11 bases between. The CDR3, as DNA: TGCAGTGCTAGACCTGGTTTCGGTTCACCCCTCCACTTT. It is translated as CSARPGFGSPLHF.

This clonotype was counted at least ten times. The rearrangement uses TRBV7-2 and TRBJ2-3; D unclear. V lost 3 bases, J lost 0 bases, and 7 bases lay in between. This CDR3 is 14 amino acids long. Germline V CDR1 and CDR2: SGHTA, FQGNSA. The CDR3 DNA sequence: TGTGCCAGCAGCTTCAGATCCAGCACAGATACGCAGTATTTT. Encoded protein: CASSFRSSTDTQYF.

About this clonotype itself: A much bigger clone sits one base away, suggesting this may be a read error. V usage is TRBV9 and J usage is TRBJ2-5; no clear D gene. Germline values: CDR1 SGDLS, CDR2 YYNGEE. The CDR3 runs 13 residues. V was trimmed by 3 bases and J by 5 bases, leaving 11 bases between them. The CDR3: CASSEGSVETQYF. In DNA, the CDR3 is TGTGCCAGCAGCGAGGGCAGTGTGGAGACCCAGTACTTC.

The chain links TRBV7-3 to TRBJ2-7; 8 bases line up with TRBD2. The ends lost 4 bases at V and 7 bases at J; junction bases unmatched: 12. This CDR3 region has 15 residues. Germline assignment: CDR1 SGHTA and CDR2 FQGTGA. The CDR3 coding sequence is TGTGCCAGCAGCTCCTCAGGAGCGGGAGTTAGGGAGCAGTACTTC. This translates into CASSSSGAGVREQYF.

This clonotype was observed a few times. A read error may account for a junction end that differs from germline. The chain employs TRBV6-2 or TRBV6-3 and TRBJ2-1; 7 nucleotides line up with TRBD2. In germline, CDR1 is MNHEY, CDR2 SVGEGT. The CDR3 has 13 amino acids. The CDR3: CASSYRDYNEQLF. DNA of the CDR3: TGTGCCAGCAGTTACAGGGACTACAATGAGCAGTTATTC.

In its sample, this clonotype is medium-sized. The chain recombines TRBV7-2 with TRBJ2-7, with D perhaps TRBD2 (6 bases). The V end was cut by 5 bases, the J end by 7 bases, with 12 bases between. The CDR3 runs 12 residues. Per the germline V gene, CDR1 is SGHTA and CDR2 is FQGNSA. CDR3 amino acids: CASSLTSREQYF. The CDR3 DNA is TGTGCCAGCAGCCTCACTAGCCGAGAGCAGTACTTC.

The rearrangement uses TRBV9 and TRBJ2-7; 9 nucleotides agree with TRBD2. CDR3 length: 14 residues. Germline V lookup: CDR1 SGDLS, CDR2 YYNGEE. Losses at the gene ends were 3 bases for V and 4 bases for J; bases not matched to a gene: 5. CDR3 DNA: TGTGCCAGCAGCGCGACTAGCGGAACATACGAGCAGTACTTC. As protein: CASSATSGTYEQYF.

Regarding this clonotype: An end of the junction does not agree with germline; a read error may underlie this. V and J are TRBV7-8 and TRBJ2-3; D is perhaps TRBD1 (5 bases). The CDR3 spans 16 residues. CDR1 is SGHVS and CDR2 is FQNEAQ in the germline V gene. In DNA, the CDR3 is TGTGCCAGCAGCTTAGAGGCAGGGTGGCCCACATATACGCAGTATTTT. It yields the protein CASSLEAGWPTYTQYF.

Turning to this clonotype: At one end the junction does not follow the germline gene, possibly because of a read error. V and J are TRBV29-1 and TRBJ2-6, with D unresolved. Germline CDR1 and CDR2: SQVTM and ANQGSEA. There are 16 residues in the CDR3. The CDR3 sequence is CSVIILGCSGANVLTF. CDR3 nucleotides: TGCAGCGTCATCATCCTAGGCTGCTCTGGTGCCAACGTCCTGACTTTC.